This TCR beta chain was sequenced for a study of cytomegalovirus exposure and HLA in healthy donors. Germline V gene lookup returns CDR1 MGHDK and CDR2 SYGVNS. There are 12 residues in the CDR3. Trimming cost V 4 bases and J 5 bases, with 8 bases left between them. Study-wide findings and caveats: In vitro work confirmed that a few CMV-associated chains recognize CMV antigens.

The donors were healthy bone marrow donors. It was with 60 Vbeta and 13 Jbeta primers that the PCR ran. This table comes from immunoSEQ multiplex PCR, and its TCRdb copy is limited to in-frame clones, with some not included. The table includes roughly 130,000 clones, 61% detected once. Comment on this clone: Its specificity is unknown.

Sequenced input: PBMCs. The chain uses TRBV25-1 and TRBJ2-5; TRBD1 is a possible D gene (5 bases). The TCR originated in a male donor in good health and CMV-seronegative. The CDR3 DNA reads as TGTGCCAGCAGTGGTTCAGGGGAGACCCAGTACTTC. Its translation: CASSGSGETQYF.